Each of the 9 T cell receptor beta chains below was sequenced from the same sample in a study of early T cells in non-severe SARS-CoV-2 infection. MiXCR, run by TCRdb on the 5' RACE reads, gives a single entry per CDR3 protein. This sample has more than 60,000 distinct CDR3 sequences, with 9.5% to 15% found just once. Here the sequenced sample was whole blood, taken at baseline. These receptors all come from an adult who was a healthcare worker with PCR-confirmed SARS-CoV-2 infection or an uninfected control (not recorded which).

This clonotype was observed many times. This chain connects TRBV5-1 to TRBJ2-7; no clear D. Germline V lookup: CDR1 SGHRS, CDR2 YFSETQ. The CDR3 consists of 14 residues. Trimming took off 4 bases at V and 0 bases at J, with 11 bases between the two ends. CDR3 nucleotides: TGCGCCAGCAGCCACTTCGGAGTCTCCTACGAGCAGTACTTC. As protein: CASSHFGVSYEQYF. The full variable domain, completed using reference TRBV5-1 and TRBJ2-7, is KAGVTQTPRYLIKTRGQQVTLSCSPISGHRSVSWYQQTPGQGLQFLFEYFSETQRNKGNFPGRFSGRQFSNSRSEMNVSTLELGDSALYLCASSHFGVSYEQYFGPGTRLTVT.

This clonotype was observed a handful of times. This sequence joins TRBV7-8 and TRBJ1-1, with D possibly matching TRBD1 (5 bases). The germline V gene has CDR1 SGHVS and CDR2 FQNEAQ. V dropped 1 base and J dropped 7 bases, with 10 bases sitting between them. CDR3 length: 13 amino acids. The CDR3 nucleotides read TGTGCCAGCAGCTTAGAAAGACAGCGTGAAGCTTTCTTT. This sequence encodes CASSLERQREAFF.

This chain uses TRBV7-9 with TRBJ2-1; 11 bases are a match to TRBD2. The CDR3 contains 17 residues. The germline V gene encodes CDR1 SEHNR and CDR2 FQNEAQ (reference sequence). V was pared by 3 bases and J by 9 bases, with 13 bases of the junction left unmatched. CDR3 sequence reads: CASSFPTSGVPLGEQFF. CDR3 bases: TGTGCCAGCAGCTTCCCGACTAGCGGGGTCCCTTTGGGTGAGCAGTTCTTC.

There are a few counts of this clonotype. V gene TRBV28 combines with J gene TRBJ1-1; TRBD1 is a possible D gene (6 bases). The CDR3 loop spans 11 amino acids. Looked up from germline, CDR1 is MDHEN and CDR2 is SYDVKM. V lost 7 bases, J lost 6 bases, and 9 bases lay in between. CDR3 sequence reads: CASTRQAEAFF. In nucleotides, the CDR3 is TGTGCCAGCACCAGACAGGCTGAAGCTTTCTTT.

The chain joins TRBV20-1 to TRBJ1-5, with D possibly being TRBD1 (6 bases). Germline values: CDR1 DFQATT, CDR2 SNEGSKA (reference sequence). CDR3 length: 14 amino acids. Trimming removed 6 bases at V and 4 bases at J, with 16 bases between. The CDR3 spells CSAMIGGSNQPQHF. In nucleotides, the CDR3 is TGCAGTGCCATGATCGGGGGCTCGAATCAGCCCCAGCATTTT.

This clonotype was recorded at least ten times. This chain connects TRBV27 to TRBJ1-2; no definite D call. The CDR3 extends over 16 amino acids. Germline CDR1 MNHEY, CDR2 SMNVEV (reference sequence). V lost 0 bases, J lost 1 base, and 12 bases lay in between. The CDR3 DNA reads TGTGCCAGCAGTTTATCGATCCAGGCTAATAACTATGGCTACACCTTC. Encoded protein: CASSLSIQANNYGYTF.

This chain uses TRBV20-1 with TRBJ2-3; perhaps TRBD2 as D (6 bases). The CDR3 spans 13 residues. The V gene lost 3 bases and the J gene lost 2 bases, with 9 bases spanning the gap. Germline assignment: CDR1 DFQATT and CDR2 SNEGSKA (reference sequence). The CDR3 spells CSARGGTTDTQYF. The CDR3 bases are TGCAGTGCTAGGGGCGGGACCACAGATACGCAGTATTTT.

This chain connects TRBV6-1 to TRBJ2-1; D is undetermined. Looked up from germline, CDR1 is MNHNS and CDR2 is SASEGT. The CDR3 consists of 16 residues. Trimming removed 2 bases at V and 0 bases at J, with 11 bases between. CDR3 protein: CASSEHNLNSYNEQFF. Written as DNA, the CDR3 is TGTGCCAGCAGTGAACACAACCTCAACTCCTACAATGAGCAGTTCTTC.

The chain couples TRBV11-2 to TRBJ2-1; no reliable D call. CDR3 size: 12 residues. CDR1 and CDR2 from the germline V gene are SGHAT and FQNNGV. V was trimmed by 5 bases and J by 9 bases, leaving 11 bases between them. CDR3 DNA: TGTGCCAGCAGCCCACGCATCGCTGAGCAGTTCTTC. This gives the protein CASSPRIAEQFF.